Below are 28 T cell receptor beta chains sequenced from a single sample in a study of response to subunit inactivated influenza vaccine. In TCRdb, the RT-PCR reads were re-called with MiXCR into one record per CDR3 protein. The table records 530,000 or so distinct CDR3 sequences, 14% of them present only once. The material sequenced was PBMCs from blood, taken 11 to 12 days after vaccination. These receptors originate from a man aged 45-60 years who received an inactivated influenza vaccine.

This clonotype has ten or more counts. V gene TRBV9 combines with J gene TRBJ2-1; maybe TRBD2 (7 bases). Germline V gives CDR1 SGDLS, CDR2 YYNGEE. V was shortened by 3 bases and J by 7 bases, with 23 bases between the two germline ends. This CDR3 has 17 amino acids. Here the CDR3 DNA reads TGTGCCAGCAGCGCCGCCTTCTGGGAGGGGGAGGTTAATGAGCAGTTCTTC. Translating gives CASSAAFWEGEVNEQFF.

Many counts were recorded for this clonotype. The genes are TRBV10-3 and TRBJ2-3; D uncertain. Germline V CDR1 and CDR2: ENHRY, SYGVKD. This CDR3 spans 17 amino acids. V was trimmed by 3 bases and J by 0 bases, leaving 16 bases between them. CDR3 bases: TGTGCCATCAGTGACCCCGCGTTCCCCCTTAGCACAGATACGCAGTATTTT. Residues: CAISDPAFPLSTDTQYF.

This clonotype was picked up a small number of times. V and J are TRBV7-2 and TRBJ2-7; a possible D gene is TRBD2 (5 bases). Trimming removed 5 bases at V and 2 bases at J, with 16 bases between. Germline lookup yields CDR1 SGHTA and CDR2 FQGNSA. The CDR3 has 15 amino acids. The CDR3 DNA reads TGTGCCAGCAGCCTCACCTCGGCCGGGGCCTACGAGCAGTACTTC. Amino acids: CASSLTSAGAYEQYF.

The chain couples TRBV20-1 to TRBJ2-3, with 9 bases matching TRBD2. From germline, CDR1 is DFQATT and CDR2 SNEGSKA (reference sequence). The CDR3 is made up of 13 amino acids. J gave up 6 bases and V 5 bases, and 6 bases lay outside the gene matches. As DNA, the CDR3 is TGCAGTGCTGAGACTAGCGGCGGGGATACGCAGTATTTT. This gives the protein CSAETSGGDTQYF.

In this sample, this clonotype turned up a few times. The CDR3 here is CASSPRTGLVGTEAFF. CDR3 sequence (DNA): TGTGCCAGCTCACCCCGGACAGGGTTGGTGGGCACTGAAGCTTTCTTT. The chain carries TRBV18 and TRBJ1-1, with 8 bases that match TRBD1. Germline assignment: CDR1 KGHSH and CDR2 LQKENI. This CDR3 is built from 16 residues. V shed 3 bases, J shed 4 bases, and the junction held 10 bases outside the gene matches.

V is TRBV7-9 and J is TRBJ2-7; 8 nucleotides align to TRBD1. The CDR3 covers 15 residues. Germline CDR1 and CDR2: SEHNR and FQNEAQ (reference sequence). V lost 5 bases and J lost 6; bases outside the gene matches: 12. CDR3 DNA sequence: TGTGCCAGCAGCCACGGACAGGGCGATGCGGGCGAGCAGTACTTC. It codes for CASSHGQGDAGEQYF. Drawing the rest from reference TRBV7-9 and TRBJ2-7, the complete variable domain is DTGVSQNPRHKITKRGQNVTFRCDPISEHNRLYWYRQTLGQGPEFLTYFQNEAQLEKSRLLSDRFSAERPKGSFSTLEIQRTEQGDSAMYLCASSHGQGDAGEQYFGPGTRLTVT.

The chain has TRBV28 and TRBJ2-4; no definite D call. The germline V gene has CDR1 MDHEN and CDR2 SYDVKM. V shed 6 bases and J shed 0 bases, with 6 bases lying between them. This CDR3 has 13 residues. CDR3 nucleotide sequence: TGTGCCAGCAGCGCAGGAGCCAAAAACATTCAGTACTTC. It codes for CASSAGAKNIQYF. The full variable domain, rest sourced from reference TRBV28 and TRBJ2-4, is DVKVTQSSRYLVKRTGEKVFLECVQDMDHENMFWYRQDPGLGLRLIYFSYDVKMKEKGDIPEGYSVSREKKERFSLILESASTNQTSMYLCASSAGAKNIQYFGAGTRLSVL.

The rearrangement joins TRBV20-1 to TRBJ2-1; D is unresolved. The CDR3 has 12 amino acids. In germline, CDR1 is DFQATT, CDR2 SNEGSKA (reference sequence). V lost 0 bases and J lost 6, with 6 bases in between. CDR3 in DNA: TGCAGTGCTAGAGATAGGGCCAATGAGCAGTTCTTC. Translating it yields CSARDRANEQFF.

This clonotype was found many times. This chain connects TRBV5-6 to TRBJ2-1; D gene uncertain. Germline assignment: CDR1 SGHDT and CDR2 YYEEEE. V was pared by 0 bases and J by 8 bases, with 6 bases between. This CDR3 is built from 12 residues. The CDR3 DNA sequence: TGTGCCAGCAGCTTGGCGTCGTATGAGCAGTTCTTC. Protein: CASSLASYEQFF.

The rearrangement links TRBV6-2 or TRBV6-3 to TRBJ2-7; D possibly corresponds to TRBD2 (5 bases). Trimming removed 6 bases at V and 3 bases at J, with 15 bases between. From germline, CDR1 is MNHEY and CDR2 SVGEGT. The CDR3 contains 14 residues. The CDR3 is CASSRDLGNYEQYF. CDR3 DNA sequence: TGTGCCAGCAGCCGGGATTTAGGAAACTACGAGCAGTACTTC.

The gene calls are TRBV7-9 and TRBJ2-7; D is unresolved. V shed 3 bases and J shed 4 bases, with 16 bases lying between them. This CDR3 is built from 15 residues. Germline CDR1 SEHNR, CDR2 FQNEAQ (reference sequence). The CDR3 region is CASSFTAGSLYEQYF. The CDR3 nucleotides are TGTGCCAGCAGCTTTACGGCAGGATCATTATACGAGCAGTACTTC.

CDR3 coding DNA: TGTGCCAGCACCCCCAGGGTGGGAGGAAACACCATATATTTT. Its protein product is CASTPRVGGNTIYF. The chain joins TRBV12-3 or TRBV12-4 to TRBJ1-3, with a possible D match to TRBD1 (5 bases). This CDR3 contains 14 residues. Trimming pared 7 bases from V and 4 bases from J, leaving 14 bases between.

There are many counts of this clonotype. V is TRBV7-9 and J is TRBJ1-5; D is unclear. CDR1 and CDR2 (germline): SEHNR, FQNEAQ (reference sequence). This CDR3 region has 17 residues. V was trimmed by 0 bases and J by 1 base, leaving 13 bases between them. CDR3 residues: CASSLAGMEESNQPQHF. CDR3 in DNA: TGTGCCAGCAGCTTAGCGGGGATGGAGGAGAGCAATCAGCCCCAGCATTTT.

A few counts support this clonotype. This rearrangement joins TRBV12-3 or TRBV12-4 to TRBJ1-2, with D unclear. V shed 8 bases and J shed 9 bases, with 13 bases lying between them. The CDR3 is 11 residues long. The CDR3 DNA reads TGTGCCAGCGCATTGGGTCCGCGCTACACCTTC. The encoded protein is CASALGPRYTF.

This clonotype has only a few counts. The V and J genes are TRBV16 and TRBJ1-4; D gene ambiguous. Germline V CDR1 and CDR2: KGHSY, FQNENV. V was cut by 3 bases and J by 4 bases, with 6 bases left in between. The CDR3 covers 13 residues. The DNA for the CDR3 is TGTGCCAGCAGCCAGGGAGGTAATGAAAAACTGTTTTTT. It codes for CASSQGGNEKLFF. Complete variable domain (other parts from reference TRBV16 and TRBJ1-4): GEEVAQTPKHLVRGEGQKAKLYCAPIKGHSYVFWYQQVLKNEFKFLISFQNENVFDETGMPKERFSAKCLPNSPCSLEIQATKLEDSAVYFCASSQGGNEKLFFGSGTQLSVL.

This clonotype was counted many times. This chain links TRBV9 with TRBJ2-1; 7 bases align to TRBD1. V lost 3 bases to trimming and J lost 0 bases; unmatched junction nucleotides: 9. Germline loops: CDR1 SGDLS, CDR2 YYNGEE. The CDR3 has 17 amino acids. The CDR3 spells CASSDGQASSSYNEQFF. For the CDR3, the DNA is TGTGCCAGCAGCGACGGACAGGCTTCAAGCTCCTACAATGAGCAGTTCTTC.

This clonotype was seen a few times. The rearrangement joins TRBV7-8 to TRBJ1-2, with 9 bases matching TRBD1. The CDR3 loop spans 14 amino acids. Germline lookup yields CDR1 SGHVS and CDR2 FQNEAQ. The junction had 3 bases not matched to a gene; V was cut back by 1 base and J by 6 bases. The CDR3 protein is CASSLVTGGDGYTF. The CDR3 nucleotides are TGTGCCAGCAGCTTAGTGACAGGGGGAGATGGCTACACCTTC.

The V call is TRBV11-2, the J call TRBJ2-2, with 7 bases lining up with TRBD1. Germline CDR1 reads SGHAT; CDR2 reads FQNNGV. Trimming cost V 7 bases and J 2 bases; bases outside gene matches: 7. CDR3 length equals 15 residues. The CDR3 is CASTIRGSNTGELFF. CDR3 nucleotide sequence: TGTGCCAGCACCATCAGGGGGAGCAACACCGGGGAGCTGTTTTTT.

This clonotype was observed many times. The chain carries TRBV24-1 and TRBJ2-3, with TRBD2 matching 9 bases. Germline V gene sequence: CDR1 KGHDR, CDR2 SFDVKD. The J segment lost 2 bases and the V segment lost 5 bases, leaving 7 bases of the junction unmatched. The CDR3 totals 16 residues. For the CDR3, the DNA is TGTGCCACCAGTGCAAAACTAGCGGGCTCCACAGATACGCAGTATTTT. This translates into CATSAKLAGSTDTQYF.

V usage is TRBV10-3 and J usage is TRBJ1-5; TRBD1 might be the D (5 bases). CDR3 length: 14 residues. The V gene's germline CDR1 is ENHRY and CDR2 SYGVKD. Trimming left V 10 bases short and J 1 base short, with 14 bases between. The DNA of the CDR3 is TGTGCCACCACTCCCAGGGAAAGCAATCAGCCCCAGCATTTT. It specifies CATTPRESNQPQHF.

The chain has TRBV12-3 or TRBV12-4 and TRBJ2-2, with 12 bases fitting TRBD1. J was trimmed by 5 bases and V by 5 bases; bases with no gene match: 3. The CDR3 totals 15 residues. The CDR3 nucleotides read TGTGCCAGCAGTGGGGACAGGGGGCAAACCGGGGAGCTGTTTTTT. Translated, it gives CASSGDRGQTGELFF.

At least ten counts were recorded for this clonotype. The rearrangement joins TRBV29-1 to TRBJ2-3, with D perhaps matching TRBD2 (6 bases). V gave up 7 bases and J gave up 9 bases, with 17 bases separating them. The CDR3 runs to 12 residues. Germline CDR1 and CDR2: SQVTM and ANQGSEA. In DNA form, the CDR3 reads TGCAGCGGAGCGGAACCTAGCGACACGCAGTATTTT. As protein: CSGAEPSDTQYF.

This clonotype was seen many times. Written as DNA, the CDR3 is TGTGCCAGCAGCCAAGATTCAGCCTACAATGAGCAGTTCTTC. This codes for CASSQDSAYNEQFF. The V gene is TRBV3-1, the J gene TRBJ2-1; D uncertain. The CDR3 runs 14 residues. In germline, CDR1 is LGHDT, CDR2 YNNKEL (reference sequence). Trimming left V 0 bases short and J 2 bases short, with 5 bases between.

This clonotype was seen a handful of times. DNA for the CDR3: TGTGCCAGCAGCACCAACCGGGACACCGTCTACCCTGGCAATTCACCCCTCCACTTT. Residues: CASSTNRDTVYPGNSPLHF. J is TRBJ1-6 and V is TRBV5-6; D possibly corresponds to TRBD1 (6 bases). CDR1 and CDR2 (germline): SGHDT, YYEEEE. This CDR3 region has 19 residues. V shed 4 bases and J shed 7 bases, with 27 bases lying between them. Full variable domain (rest looked up from reference TRBV5-6 and TRBJ1-6): DAGVTQSPTHLIKTRGQQVTLRCSPKSGHDTVSWYQQALGQGPQFIFQYYEEEERQRGNFPDRFSGHQFPNYSSELNVNALLLGDSALYLCASSTNRDTVYPGNSPLHFGNGTRLTVT.

This clonotype occurred a few times. The chain couples TRBV20-1 to TRBJ1-1; the D gene is possibly TRBD1 (6 bases). CDR1 is DFQATT and CDR2 is SNEGSKA in the germline V gene (reference sequence). Trimming took off 2 bases at V and 4 bases at J, with 14 bases between the two ends. This CDR3 has 14 residues. The CDR3: CSARYPGQGTEAFF. The CDR3 DNA is TGCAGTGCTAGATACCCGGGACAAGGCACTGAAGCTTTCTTT.

Many counts were recorded for this clonotype. The chain recombines TRBV3-1 with TRBJ1-2, with a tentative D call TRBD1 (5 bases). This CDR3 is built from 14 residues. Germline CDR1 and CDR2: LGHDT and YNNKEL (reference sequence). Trimming left V 4 bases short and J 7 bases short, with 16 bases between. CDR3 amino acids: CASSPTQGRSGYTF. The CDR3 DNA reads TGTGCCAGCAGCCCGACCCAGGGCAGAAGTGGCTACACCTTC.

Only one count was recorded for this clonotype. The chain carries TRBV7-9 and TRBJ2-7; the match to TRBD1 covers 10 bases. J lost 3 bases, V lost 5 bases, and 7 bases had no gene match. Germline V gene sequence: CDR1 SEHNR, CDR2 FQNEAQ (reference sequence). The CDR3 is 15 residues long. Written as DNA, the CDR3 is TGTGCCAGCAGCCCTTCGGACAGGGGGAACTACGAGCAGTACTTC. Protein: CASSPSDRGNYEQYF.

This clonotype was counted a few times. The chain joins TRBV7-9 to TRBJ2-5; no firm D call. The V and J ends lost 3 bases and 4 bases respectively, with 9 bases between them. The CDR3 length is 13 residues. Germline V gene lookup returns CDR1 SEHNR and CDR2 FQNEAQ (reference sequence). CDR3 sequence reads: CASSFNGLETQYF. CDR3 DNA: TGTGCCAGCAGCTTCAACGGCTTAGAGACCCAGTACTTC.